The 12 T cell receptor beta chains below all came from one sample that was sequenced in a study of neurological immune-mediated disorders. TCRdb recomputed calls from the 5' RACE reads with MiXCR, one row per CDR3 protein. The data contain 25,000 to 40,000 distinct CDR3 sequences, approximately 1.5% of them singletons. The sample consisted of PBMCs. These receptors were collected from a woman aged 25 to 39 with multiple sclerosis.

This clonotype came up many times. The rearrangement uses TRBV6-6 and TRBJ1-5, with TRBD1 matching 8 bases. J was trimmed by 7 bases and V by 5 bases; bases with no gene match: 7. The CDR3 contains 14 residues. Germline V gene sequence: CDR1 MNHNY, CDR2 SVGAGI (reference sequence). CDR3 DNA sequence: TGTGCCAGCAGTCCCGGACAGGGAATCCAGCCCCAGCATTTT. Translation: CASSPGQGIQPQHF.

This clonotype was detected many times. V and J are TRBV5-1 and TRBJ2-3, with 8 bases lining up with TRBD2. V was pared by 1 base and J by 7 bases, with 8 bases of the junction left unmatched. CDR1 and CDR2 (germline): SGHRS, YFSETQ. The CDR3 extends over 15 amino acids. The CDR3 sequence: CASSLSGGPSHTQYF. CDR3 nucleotides: TGCGCCAGCAGCTTGTCGGGGGGGCCGTCGCATACGCAGTATTTT.

This clonotype has at least ten counts. The chain links TRBV14 to TRBJ2-3; weak D call: TRBD2 (5 bases). In germline, CDR1 is SGHDN, CDR2 FVKESK. CDR3 length: 16 amino acids. Trimming cost V 0 bases and J 1 base, with 11 bases left between them. DNA of the CDR3: TGTGCCAGCAGCCAAGATAGGACTTACGGCACAGATACGCAGTATTTT. It translates to CASSQDRTYGTDTQYF.

The sample holds many counts of this clonotype. The chain couples TRBV10-3 to TRBJ2-7, with D unresolved. The CDR3 length is 11 residues. V gave up 6 bases and J gave up 5 bases, with 8 bases separating them. In germline, CDR1 is ENHRY, CDR2 SYGVKD. The CDR3 here is CAISAKNEQYF. In DNA form, the CDR3 reads TGTGCCATCAGCGCGAAGAACGAGCAGTACTTC.

The chain links TRBV18 to TRBJ2-5; no clear D. Germline values: CDR1 KGHSH, CDR2 LQKENI. Trimming removed 1 base at V and 5 bases at J, with 8 bases between. The CDR3 consists of 13 residues. The CDR3 sequence is CASSPQGSETQYF. The DNA of the CDR3 is TGTGCCAGCTCACCACAGGGATCGGAGACCCAGTACTTC.

This clonotype has ten or more counts. This chain connects TRBV5-1 to TRBJ1-2; D remains ambiguous. CDR1 and CDR2 (germline): SGHRS, YFSETQ. With 0 bases removed from V and 0 bases from J, the gap between germline ends came to 6 bases. The CDR3 totals 14 residues. CDR3 bases: TGCGCCAGCAGCTTGGACAGCTCTAACTATGGCTACACCTTC. Amino acids: CASSLDSSNYGYTF.

This clonotype was counted ten times or more. The chain carries TRBV14 and TRBJ2-1; 9 bases agree with TRBD2. The germline CDR1 and CDR2 sequences are SGHDN and FVKESK. V lost 2 bases and J lost 5; bases outside the gene matches: 7. The CDR3 sequence is 16 residues long. The CDR3 loop is CASSQLGLAVHNEQFF. Here the CDR3 DNA reads TGTGCCAGCAGCCAATTGGGACTAGCCGTCCACAATGAGCAGTTCTTC.

The chain recombines TRBV9 with TRBJ2-7; D call uncertain. The germline CDR1 and CDR2 sequences are SGDLS and YYNGEE. The CDR3 has 13 residues. The CDR3 sequence is CVTSVGMENEQYF. Written as DNA, the CDR3 is TGTGTCACCAGCGTAGGAATGGAAAACGAGCAGTACTTC.

The sample holds many counts of this clonotype. The J gene is TRBJ2-5, the V gene TRBV6-2 or TRBV6-3; D is ambiguous. The germline V gene has CDR1 MNHEY and CDR2 SVGEGT. V was clipped by 0 bases and J by 4 bases, with 12 bases between them. This CDR3 is built from 15 residues. CDR3 nucleotide sequence: TGTGCCAGCAGTTACTCGAAGGGAAAAGGAGAGACCCAGTACTTC. Residues: CASSYSKGKGETQYF.

This clonotype was recorded at least ten times. The gene calls are TRBV20-1 and TRBJ1-1; D not certain. CDR1 and CDR2 (germline): DFQATT, SNEGSKA (reference sequence). V was clipped by 3 bases and J by 3 bases, with 11 bases between them. The CDR3 is 13 amino acids. CDR3 loop: CSAREGWDTEAFF. The CDR3 bases are TGCAGTGCTAGGGAGGGTTGGGACACTGAAGCTTTCTTT.

This clonotype came up many times. The V and J genes are TRBV20-1 and TRBJ2-3, with TRBD2 matching 11 bases. The CDR3 contains 13 residues. CDR1 is DFQATT, CDR2 SNEGSKA, per germline (reference sequence). CDR3 in amino acids: CSLAGGSTDTQYF. DNA of the CDR3: TGCAGCCTAGCGGGGGGTAGCACAGATACGCAGTATTTT.

This clonotype showed up many times. The gene calls are TRBV5-1 and TRBJ1-4; no firm D call. This CDR3 has 14 amino acids. V was cut by 2 bases and J by 8 bases, with 13 bases left in between. Germline V CDR1 and CDR2: SGHRS, YFSETQ. The CDR3 loop reads CASSFGGGNEKLFF. The CDR3 DNA sequence: TGCGCCAGCAGCTTTGGAGGAGGGAACGAAAAACTGTTTTTT.